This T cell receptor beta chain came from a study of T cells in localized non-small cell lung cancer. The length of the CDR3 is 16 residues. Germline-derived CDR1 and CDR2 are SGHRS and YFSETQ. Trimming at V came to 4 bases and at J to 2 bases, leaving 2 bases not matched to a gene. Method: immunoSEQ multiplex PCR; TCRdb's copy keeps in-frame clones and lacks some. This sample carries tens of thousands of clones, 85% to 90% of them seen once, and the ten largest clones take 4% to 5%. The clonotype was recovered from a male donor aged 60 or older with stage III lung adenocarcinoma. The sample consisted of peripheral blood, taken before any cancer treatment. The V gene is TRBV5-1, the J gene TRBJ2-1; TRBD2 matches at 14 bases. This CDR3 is CASSPGLAGAYNEQFF. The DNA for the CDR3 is TGCGCCAGCAGCCCGGGACTAGCGGGAGCCTACAATGAGCAGTTCTTC. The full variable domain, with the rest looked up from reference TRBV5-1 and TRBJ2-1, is KAGVTQTPRYLIKTRGQQVTLSCSPISGHRSVSWYQQTPGQGLQFLFEYFSETQRNKGNFPGRFSGRQFSNSRSEMNVSTLELGDSALYLCASSPGLAGAYNEQFFGPGTRLTVL.